This is a list of T cell receptor beta chains from one sample in a study of OX40 agonist ivuxolimab in advanced cancers. Some clones are missing from TCRdb's copy, which holds only in-frame ones; the method was immunoSEQ multiplex PCR. Among more than 50,000 clones, roughly 83% were seen once, and the ten largest hold approximately 1%. The sequenced sample was CD4+ or CD8+ T cells sorted from blood, obtained in a trial of the OX40 agonist ivuxolimab. Receptors were obtained from an adult with an advanced solid tumor such as melanoma, head and neck, liver or kidney cancer. Both conserved end residues are part of each CDR3. The order of the fields is CDR3 protein, CDR3 DNA, clone size, V gene, D gene, J gene. The D gene is left open where the match is weak. Some rows mark clone size as missing; the rest say once, few, many or name a class of expanded clone.

CDR3aa: CASSLAPGTSYEQYF
CDR3nt: TGCGCCAGCAGCTTGGCCCCGGGAACGTCCTACGAGCAGTACTTC
abundance: .
v_gene: TRBV5-1
d_gene: .
j_gene: TRBJ2-7

CDR3aa: CASSPRWQYSNQPQHF
CDR3nt: TGTGCCAGTAGCCCAAGGTGGCAGTATAGCAATCAGCCCCAGCATTTT
abundance: .
v_gene: TRBV19
d_gene: .
j_gene: TRBJ1-5

CDR3aa: CASSPSYEQYF
CDR3nt: TGTGCCAGCAGCCCGTCGTATGAGCAGTACTTC
abundance: once
v_gene: TRBV14
d_gene: .
j_gene: TRBJ2-7

CDR3aa: CASSYPGQQETQYF
CDR3nt: TGTGCCAGCAGTTACCCGGGACAGCAAGAGACCCAGTACTTC
abundance: .
v_gene: TRBV6-6
d_gene: TRBD1
j_gene: TRBJ2-5

CDR3aa: CASSEPPMSTDTQYF
CDR3nt: TGTGCCAGCAGTGAACCCCCGATGAGCACAGATACGCAGTATTTT
abundance: .
v_gene: TRBV2
d_gene: .
j_gene: TRBJ2-3

CDR3aa: CASTSGRSSNQPQHF
CDR3nt: TGTGCCAGTACTAGTGGCCGGAGTAGCAATCAGCCCCAGCATTTT
abundance: once
v_gene: TRBV19
d_gene: .
j_gene: TRBJ1-5

CDR3aa: CASSQDWASGSSAGTDTQYF
CDR3nt: TGTGCCAGCAGCCAAGATTGGGCTAGCGGGAGCTCGGCCGGCACAGATACGCAGTATTTT
abundance: once
v_gene: TRBV4-2
d_gene: TRBD2
j_gene: TRBJ2-3

CDR3aa: CASSYGAALNTEAFF
CDR3nt: TGTGCCAGCAGTTACGGAGCAGCCCTCAACACTGAAGCTTTCTTT
abundance: few
v_gene: TRBV6-5
d_gene: .
j_gene: TRBJ1-1

CDR3aa: CASSQDLVSQADTQYF
CDR3nt: TGCGCCAGCAGCCAAGATCTAGTCTCACAGGCAGATACGCAGTATTTT
abundance: .
v_gene: TRBV4-1
d_gene: .
j_gene: TRBJ2-3

CDR3aa: CASSPWGQGVKNIQYF
CDR3nt: TGCGCCAGCAGCCCGTGGGGACAGGGGGTGAAAAACATTCAGTACTTC
abundance: .
v_gene: TRBV5-1
d_gene: TRBD1
j_gene: TRBJ2-4

CDR3aa: CASALDPSYEQYF
CDR3nt: TGCGCCAGTGCACTCGACCCATCCTACGAGCAGTACTTC
abundance: once
v_gene: TRBV5-1
d_gene: .
j_gene: TRBJ2-7

CDR3aa: CAISESKWGQGEKAGELFF
CDR3nt: TGTGCCATCAGTGAGTCGAAGTGGGGACAGGGAGAAAAGGCCGGGGAGCTGTTTTTT
abundance: .
v_gene: TRBV10-3
d_gene: TRBD1
j_gene: TRBJ2-2

CDR3aa: CASSSQSFGAQYF
CDR3nt: TGTGCTAGCAGCTCTCAATCTTTCGGCGCGCAGTATTTT
abundance: .
v_gene: TRBV7-7
d_gene: .
j_gene: TRBJ2-3

CDR3aa: CASSPTGVNTEAFF
CDR3nt: TGCGCCAGCAGCCCGACAGGGGTGAACACTGAAGCTTTCTTT
abundance: once
v_gene: TRBV5-1
d_gene: TRBD1
j_gene: TRBJ1-1

CDR3aa: CASSGQEETEAFF
CDR3nt: TGTGCCAGCAGTGGACAGGAGGAAACTGAAGCTTTCTTT
abundance: .
v_gene: TRBV6-1
d_gene: .
j_gene: TRBJ1-1

CDR3aa: CASSSWTGVMGEQYF
CDR3nt: TGTGCCAGCAGCTCATGGACAGGGGTAATGGGCGAGCAGTACTTC
abundance: .
v_gene: TRBV7-9
d_gene: TRBD1
j_gene: TRBJ2-7

CDR3aa: CASRLGTNEKLFF
CDR3nt: TGCGCCAGCCGGTTAGGAACTAATGAAAAACTGTTTTTT
abundance: .
v_gene: TRBV5-1
d_gene: .
j_gene: TRBJ1-4

CDR3aa: CASNSLGETQYF
CDR3nt: TGTGCCAGCAATTCCCTTGGAGAGACCCAGTACTTC
abundance: .
v_gene: TRBV6-5
d_gene: .
j_gene: TRBJ2-5

CDR3aa: CASRLNSGHSYEQYF
CDR3nt: TGTGCCAGCAGACTTAATAGCGGGCACTCCTACGAGCAGTACTTC
abundance: few
v_gene: TRBV27
d_gene: TRBD2
j_gene: TRBJ2-7

CDR3aa: CASSLGLADEQFF
CDR3nt: TGCGCCAGCAGCTTGGGACTAGCTGATGAGCAGTTCTTC
abundance: few
v_gene: TRBV5-1
d_gene: TRBD2
j_gene: TRBJ2-1

CDR3aa: CASSLYGGLGTGELFF
CDR3nt: TGTGCCAGCAGCCTTTACGGGGGGCTGGGCACCGGGGAGCTGTTTTTT
abundance: .
v_gene: TRBV7-2
d_gene: .
j_gene: TRBJ2-2

CDR3aa: CASRHGEGKETQYF
CDR3nt: TGTGCCAGCAGACACGGGGAGGGTAAAGAGACCCAGTACTTC
abundance: .
v_gene: TRBV6-6
d_gene: TRBD2
j_gene: TRBJ2-5

CDR3aa: CAIRDGYQPQHF
CDR3nt: TGTGCCATCCGTGACGGGTATCAGCCCCAGCATTTT
abundance: few
v_gene: TRBV10-3
d_gene: .
j_gene: TRBJ1-5

CDR3aa: CAISGTSGSSYNEQFF
CDR3nt: TGTGCCATCAGCGGGACTAGCGGGAGCTCCTACAATGAGCAGTTCTTC
abundance: .
v_gene: TRBV10-3
d_gene: TRBD2
j_gene: TRBJ2-1

CDR3aa: CASSLAGGPSYEQYF
CDR3nt: TGCGCCAGCAGCTTGGCCGGGGGGCCCTCCTACGAGCAGTACTTC
abundance: .
v_gene: TRBV5-1
d_gene: .
j_gene: TRBJ2-7

CDR3aa: CASRRGTGSYGYTF
CDR3nt: TGTGCCAGTAGGCGTGGGACAGGGTCCTATGGCTACACCTTC
abundance: once
v_gene: TRBV19
d_gene: TRBD1
j_gene: TRBJ1-2

CDR3aa: CASSLLQGASDNSPLHF
CDR3nt: TGTGCCAGCTCCCTACTACAGGGTGCTTCGGATAATTCACCCCTCCACTTT
abundance: .
v_gene: TRBV18
d_gene: .
j_gene: TRBJ1-6

CDR3aa: CSVENTLNTEAFF
CDR3nt: TGCAGCGTTGAGAACACCCTGAACACTGAAGCTTTCTTT
abundance: .
v_gene: TRBV29-1
d_gene: .
j_gene: TRBJ1-1

CDR3aa: CAWSRGQETQYF
CDR3nt: TGTGCCTGGAGCAGAGGGCAAGAGACCCAGTACTTC
abundance: .
v_gene: TRBV30
d_gene: .
j_gene: TRBJ2-5

CDR3aa: CASSFTGIAKNIQYF
CDR3nt: TGTGCCAGCAGCTTCACGGGGATAGCCAAAAACATTCAGTACTTC
abundance: .
v_gene: TRBV7-3
d_gene: .
j_gene: TRBJ2-4

CDR3aa: CASSEGIAFF
CDR3nt: TGTGCCAGCAGTGAGGGCATAGCTTTCTTT
abundance: .
v_gene: TRBV6-5
d_gene: .
j_gene: TRBJ1-1

CDR3aa: CASSLVGGTGYKGQYF
CDR3nt: TGTGCCAGCAGCTTAGTGGGCGGGACAGGGTACAAGGGGCAGTACTTC
abundance: .
v_gene: TRBV11-3
d_gene: TRBD1
j_gene: TRBJ2-7

CDR3aa: CASSLGQYEQYF
CDR3nt: TGTGCCAGCAGCTTGGGACAGTACGAGCAGTACTTC
abundance: .
v_gene: TRBV7-2
d_gene: TRBD1
j_gene: TRBJ2-7

CDR3aa: CASQDSGGYEQYF
CDR3nt: TGCGCCAGCCAGGATAGCGGGGGTTACGAGCAGTACTTC
abundance: .
v_gene: TRBV10-1
d_gene: TRBD2
j_gene: TRBJ2-7

CDR3aa: CAWSKGEKLFF
CDR3nt: TGTGCCTGGAGTAAGGGTGAAAAACTGTTTTTT
abundance: .
v_gene: TRBV30
d_gene: .
j_gene: TRBJ1-4

CDR3aa: CASSLVQRERYEQYF
CDR3nt: TGTGCCAGCAGCTTAGTACAGCGGGAGCGTTACGAGCAGTACTTC
abundance: .
v_gene: TRBV11-3
d_gene: TRBD2
j_gene: TRBJ2-7

CDR3aa: CASSPDRTSGPQETQYF
CDR3nt: TGCGCCAGCAGCCCCGACCGGACTAGCGGGCCCCAAGAGACCCAGTACTTC
abundance: once
v_gene: TRBV4-1
d_gene: TRBD2
j_gene: TRBJ2-5

CDR3aa: CASSLSGGEGNTIYF
CDR3nt: TGTGCCAGCAGCTTATCGGGGGGCGAAGGAAACACCATATATTTT
abundance: .
v_gene: TRBV7-2
d_gene: .
j_gene: TRBJ1-3